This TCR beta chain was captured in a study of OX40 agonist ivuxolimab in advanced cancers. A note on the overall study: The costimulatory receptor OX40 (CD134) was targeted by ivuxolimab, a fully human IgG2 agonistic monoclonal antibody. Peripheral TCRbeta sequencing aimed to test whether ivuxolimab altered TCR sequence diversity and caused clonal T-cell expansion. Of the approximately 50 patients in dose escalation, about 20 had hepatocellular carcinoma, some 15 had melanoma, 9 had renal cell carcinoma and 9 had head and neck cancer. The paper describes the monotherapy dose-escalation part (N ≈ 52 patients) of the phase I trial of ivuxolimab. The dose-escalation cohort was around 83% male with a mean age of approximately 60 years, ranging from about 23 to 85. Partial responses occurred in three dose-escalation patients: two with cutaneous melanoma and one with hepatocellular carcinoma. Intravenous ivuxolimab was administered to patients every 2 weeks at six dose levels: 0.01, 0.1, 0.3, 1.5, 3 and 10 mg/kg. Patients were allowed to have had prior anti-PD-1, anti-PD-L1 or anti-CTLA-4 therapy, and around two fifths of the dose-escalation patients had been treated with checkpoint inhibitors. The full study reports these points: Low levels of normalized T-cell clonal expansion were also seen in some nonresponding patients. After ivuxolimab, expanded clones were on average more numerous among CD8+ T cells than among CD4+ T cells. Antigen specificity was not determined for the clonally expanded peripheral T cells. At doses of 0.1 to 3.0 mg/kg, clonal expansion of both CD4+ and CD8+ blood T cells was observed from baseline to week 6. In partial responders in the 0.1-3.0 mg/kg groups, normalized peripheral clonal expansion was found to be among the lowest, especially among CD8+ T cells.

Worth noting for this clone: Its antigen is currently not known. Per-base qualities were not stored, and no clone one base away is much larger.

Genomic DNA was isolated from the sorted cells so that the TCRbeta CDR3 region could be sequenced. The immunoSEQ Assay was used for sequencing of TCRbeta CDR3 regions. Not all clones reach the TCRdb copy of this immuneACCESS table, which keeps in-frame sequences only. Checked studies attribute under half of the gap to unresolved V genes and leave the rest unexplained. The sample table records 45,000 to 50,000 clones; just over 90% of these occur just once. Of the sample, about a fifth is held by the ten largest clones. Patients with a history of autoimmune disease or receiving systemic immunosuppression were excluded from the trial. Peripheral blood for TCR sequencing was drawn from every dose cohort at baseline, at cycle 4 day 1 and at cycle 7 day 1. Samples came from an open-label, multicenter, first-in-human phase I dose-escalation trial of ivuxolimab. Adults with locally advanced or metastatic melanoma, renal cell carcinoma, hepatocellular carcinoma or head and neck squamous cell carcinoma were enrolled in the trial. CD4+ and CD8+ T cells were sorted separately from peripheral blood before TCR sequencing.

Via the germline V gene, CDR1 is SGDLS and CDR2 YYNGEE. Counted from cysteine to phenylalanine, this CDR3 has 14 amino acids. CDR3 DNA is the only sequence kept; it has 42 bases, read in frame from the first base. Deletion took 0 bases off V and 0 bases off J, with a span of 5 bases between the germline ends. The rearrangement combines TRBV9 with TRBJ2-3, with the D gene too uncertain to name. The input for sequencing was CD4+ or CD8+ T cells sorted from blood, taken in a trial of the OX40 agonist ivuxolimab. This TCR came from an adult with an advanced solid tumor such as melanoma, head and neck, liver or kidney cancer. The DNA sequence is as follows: TGTGCCAGCAGCGTAGGGGCTAGCACAGATACGCAGTATTTT. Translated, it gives CASSVGASTDTQYF.